This is a list of T cell receptor beta chains from one sample in a study of cytomegalovirus exposure and HLA in healthy donors. Sequencing used immunoSEQ multiplex PCR; TCRdb keeps in-frame clones, though not all of them. The table shows 150,000 to 200,000 clones, with 86% occurring only once. Specimen: PBMCs. These receptors originate from a woman in her late teens or twenties in good health and CMV-seronegative. The CDR3 runs from the conserved cysteine through the conserved F or W. D genes are given only for firm matches. The size field is filled for only some rows; it gives once, few, many or a size class.

j_call d_call v_call clone_size cdr3_aa cdr3_nt
TRBJ1-1 NA TRBV5-1 NA CASSLVAGATEAFF TGCGCCAGCAGCTTGGTTGCGGGGGCGACTGAAGCTTTCTTT
TRBJ1-2 TRBD1 TRBV4-2 few CASSQAGQGEPGYTF TGTGCCAGCAGCCAAGCGGGACAGGGGGAACCTGGCTACACCTTC
TRBJ1-2 TRBD1 TRBV7-6 NA CASSLTPGTDYGYTF TGTGCCAGCAGCTTAACCCCCGGGACAGACTATGGCTACACCTTC
TRBJ2-7 TRBD1 TRBV5-5 NA CASSLQPGQANEQYF TGTGCCAGCAGCCTCCAACCGGGACAGGCGAATGAGCAGTACTTC
TRBJ2-3 NA TRBV2 NA CASSTAGGEYF TGTGCCAGCAGCACCGCGGGCGGGGAGTATTTT
TRBJ2-1 TRBD2 TRBV10-1 NA CASSESLAGGVGQFF TGCGCCAGCAGTGAGTCTCTAGCGGGAGGTGTAGGTCAGTTCTTC
TRBJ2-7 TRBD1 TRBV5-1 once CASSSTGIVSYEQYF TGCGCCAGCAGCTCGACAGGGATCGTCTCCTACGAGCAGTACTTC
TRBJ2-7 NA TRBV7-9 NA CASSPALQGRDYEQYF TGTGCCAGCAGCCCCGCGTTACAGGGAAGAGACTACGAGCAGTACTTC
TRBJ2-5 NA TRBV9 once CASSPRVVSETQYF TGTGCCAGCAGCCCCCGAGTTGTGTCGGAGACCCAGTACTTC
TRBJ1-2 NA TRBV19 NA CASSRSGVLNVYGYTF TGTGCCAGTAGTAGATCCGGGGTCCTCAATGTCTATGGCTACACCTTC
TRBJ2-3 TRBD1 TRBV15 NA CATVGTGSTDTQYF TGTGCCACGGTAGGGACAGGGAGCACAGATACGCAGTATTTT
TRBJ1-5 TRBD1 TRBV19 NA CASSISTGVDNQPQHF TGTGCCAGTAGTATATCGACAGGGGTAGACAATCAGCCCCAGCATTTT
TRBJ2-6 NA TRBV27 NA CASSPRNRVPFSGANVLTF TGTGCCAGCAGTCCAAGAAACAGGGTTCCCTTCTCTGGGGCCAACGTCCTGACTTTC
TRBJ2-2 TRBD1 TRBV7-2 NA CASSLRQGAGTGELFF TGTGCCAGCAGCTTAAGACAGGGGGCGGGCACCGGGGAGCTGTTTTTT
TRBJ2-1 TRBD2 TRBV6-5 NA CASKAGVGNEQFF TGTGCCAGCAAAGCGGGAGTTGGTAATGAGCAGTTCTTC
TRBJ2-6 NA TRBV14 NA CASSHLAQAESLTF TGTGCCAGCAGCCATCTAGCGCAGGCAGAGAGCCTGACTTTC
TRBJ1-1 NA TRBV6-5 NA CASIWNTEAFF TGTGCCAGCATATGGAACACTGAAGCTTTCTTT
TRBJ2-3 TRBD2 TRBV4-1 NA CASSQVGGGAGDTQYF TGCGCCAGCAGCCAAGTCGGCGGGGGGGCGGGAGATACGCAGTATTTT
TRBJ2-5 NA TRBV5-4 once CASRHRDTRTTETQYF TGTGCCAGCAGACACCGGGACACGAGGACAACGGAGACCCAGTACTTC
TRBJ2-1 NA TRBV28 NA CASSFGQGNEQFF TGTGCCAGCAGTTTCGGGCAGGGGAATGAGCAGTTCTTC
TRBJ1-2 TRBD1 TRBV5-1 NA CASSVGTGGLRGGYTF TGCGCCAGCAGCGTCGGGACAGGGGGCCTTAGGGGTGGCTACACCTTC
TRBJ2-7 NA TRBV5-8 NA CASSFIQSYEQYF TGTGCCAGCAGCTTTATACAGTCCTACGAGCAGTACTTC
TRBJ2-7 TRBD2 TRBV6-5 once CASMVGLGGYEQYF TGTGCCAGTATGGTCGGACTAGGAGGCTACGAGCAGTACTTC
TRBJ2-1 TRBD2 TRBV6-5 NA CASSYSSGGSYNEQFF TGTGCCAGCAGTTACTCTAGCGGGGGAAGCTACAATGAGCAGTTCTTC
TRBJ1-4 TRBD1 TRBV5-1 NA CASSPGQVHEKLFF TGCGCCAGCAGCCCTGGACAGGTCCATGAAAAACTGTTTTTT
TRBJ2-3 NA TRBV6-1 NA CASSEWRVTDTQYF TGTGCCAGCAGTGAATGGAGGGTTACAGATACGCAGTATTTT
TRBJ2-2 TRBD1 TRBV5-4 NA CASSSWDRPNTGELFF TGTGCCAGCAGCTCCTGGGACAGACCGAACACCGGGGAGCTGTTTTTT
TRBJ1-5 TRBD1 TRBV9 NA CASSVTGGNQPQHF TGTGCCAGCAGCGTGACAGGGGGCAATCAGCCCCAGCATTTT
TRBJ1-6 TRBD1 TRBV10-1 NA CASREPGTGGDSYNSPLHF TGCGCCAGCAGGGAACCCGGGACAGGGGGCGATTCCTATAATTCACCCCTCCACTTT